This T cell receptor beta chain derives from a study of cytomegalovirus exposure and HLA in healthy donors. Study background: A prior analysis found 90 million to 120 million unique TCR beta sequences from approximately 200 million T cells. Study findings and constraints: Owing to their indistinguishability, certain V segments, notably TRBV6-2 and TRBV6-3, were excluded.

Germline CDR1 LNHDA, CDR2 SQIVND (reference sequence). The CDR3 runs to 14 residues. The trim removed 5 bases at V and 3 bases at J, leaving 4 bases unmatched. A remark on this clone: Antigen unknown.

At the time of sampling, donors were nominally healthy, though unrecorded immune exposures were likely. Both 60 Vbeta primers and 13 Jbeta primers went into the PCR. Per the original data handling: Counted up in a later analysis, unique TCR beta chains came to 65 million to 100 million, with around 12 million shared. Profiled with immunoSEQ multiplex PCR; TCRdb holds only in-frame clones, not every one. V and J calls and clone size come straight from that table; D and trimming were deduced from the DNA. The table lists about 210,000 clones, 83% of them singletons. The receptor was isolated from a man between 40 and 49 years old in good health and CMV-seropositive. J is TRBJ2-7 and V is TRBV19, with 10 bases lining up with TRBD2. Sequenced material: PBMCs. The CDR3 spells CASSVSSGGYEQYF. The CDR3 DNA follows: TGTGCCAGTAGTGTCTCTAGCGGGGGCTACGAGCAGTACTTC.